A selection of T cell receptor beta chains follows, all from one sample in a study of glioma-infiltrating T cells after dendritic cell vaccination. Using immunoSEQ multiplex PCR, the repertoire was profiled, and TCRdb retains in-frame clones only, with some absent. The profile shows around 90,000 clones, more than 80% of them singletons. The sample in question was blood, obtained after dendritic cell vaccination. Every receptor here comes from a human donor with glioblastoma. CDR3s include the opening cysteine and the closing phenylalanine or tryptophan. D genes are given only for firm matches.

v_gene,d_gene,len,CDR3aa
TRBV19,-,14,CASRREMAGSGYTF
TRBV7-2,-,13,CASSLQGETEAFF
TRBV30,-,14,CARAPGQLGGELFF
TRBV5-1,TRBD1,16,CASSLGFGTVQETQYF
TRBV5-1,TRBD2,16,CASSPGLAGDQETQYF
TRBV2,TRBD2,17,CASRELAPSSGANVLTF
TRBV29-1,TRBD1,15,CSVDRDSSLPDTQYF
TRBV7-2,TRBD1,16,CASSLRPGQGIYGYTF
TRBV5-4,-,15,CASSGGPELPYGYTF
TRBV2,TRBD1,13,CASNRDRIEKLFF
TRBV2,-,12,CASSAGDTEAFF
TRBV5-6,TRBD1,15,CASSLGQGWNTEAFF
TRBV10-3,TRBD2,16,CAISLRLAGSYNEQFF
TRBV6-6,-,15,CASRGLARNTDTQYF
TRBV9,TRBD2,15,CASSVVTGGGETQYF
TRBV5-1,-,13,CASSGADNYGYTF
TRBV19,-,13,CASSTTALVTIYF
TRBV5-4,-,15,CASTSQVGPNYEQYF
TRBV19,TRBD1,13,CASRDRSNEKLFF
TRBV2,-,15,CASSEQSLITDTQYF
TRBV2,-,14,CASSERRADQPQHF
TRBV19,TRBD2,15,CASSTLAGGYNEQFF
TRBV6-1,TRBD2,15,CASTSLAGVPNEQFF
TRBV19,TRBD2,14,CASTSAGVSNEQFF
TRBV19,TRBD1,16,CASNRGIIDGNYGYTF
TRBV6-5,TRBD1,15,CASSYSFRGDTEAFF
TRBV19,-,16,CASTMLSGTNTGELFF
TRBV10-3,-,15,CATKGRDGNNQPQHF
TRBV14,-,16,CASSLISLRSYNEQFF
TRBV5-8,TRBD2,17,CASSPGLAGPRGETQYF
TRBV29-1,TRBD1,13,CSVQGQGAGEQYF
TRBV6-1,TRBD1,15,CASSEWGQGAYEQYF
TRBV15,-,15,CATSPVSASYNEQFF
TRBV5-1,-,13,CASSRLLTDTQYF
TRBV2,TRBD1,18,CASRGDSNWIRRQETQYF
TRBV29-1,TRBD1,16,CSVEDPGTGDQETQYF
TRBV30,-,14,CAWSGGLRYNEQFF
TRBV6-4,-,15,CASSDSTAEADTQYF
TRBV5-8,TRBD1,17,CASSLRQGAATNEKLFF
TRBV5-1,TRBD1,15,CASSSGQGASYEQYF
TRBV30,-,13,CAWSVEGSGKLFF
TRBV14,-,14,CASSRRGAQDTQYF
TRBV28,-,13,CASSSTPNYGYTF
TRBV5-4,-,15,CASSPAGAQIYEQYF
TRBV6-1,TRBD1,17,CASSEGQGAMAKNIQYF
TRBV19,-,15,CASSISVRVYEKLFF
TRBV5-1,-,15,CASSLVDSGYYGYTF
TRBV5-4,-,13,CASSSPAAGELFF
TRBV5-1,TRBD1,15,CASSSGQTYNSPLHF
TRBV5-6,-,13,CASQLTGHYEQYF
TRBV5-1,TRBD1,14,CASSSGTAWDEQYF
TRBV15,-,14,CATSRERGGTEAFF